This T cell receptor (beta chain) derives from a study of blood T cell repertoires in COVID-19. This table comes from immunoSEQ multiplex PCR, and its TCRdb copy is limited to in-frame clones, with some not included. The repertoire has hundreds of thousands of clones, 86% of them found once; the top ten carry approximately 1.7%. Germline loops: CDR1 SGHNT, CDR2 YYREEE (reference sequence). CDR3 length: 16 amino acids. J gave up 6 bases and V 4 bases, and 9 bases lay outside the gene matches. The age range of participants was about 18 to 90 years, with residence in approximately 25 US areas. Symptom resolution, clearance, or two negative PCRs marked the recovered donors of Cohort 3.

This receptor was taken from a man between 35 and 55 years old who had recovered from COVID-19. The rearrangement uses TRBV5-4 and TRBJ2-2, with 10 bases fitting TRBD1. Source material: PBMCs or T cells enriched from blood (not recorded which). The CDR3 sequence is CASSPKIDRGPGELFF. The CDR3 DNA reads TGTGCCAGCAGCCCAAAAATCGACAGGGGGCCCGGGGAGCTGTTTTTT.